This TCR beta chain appears in the sequencing data of a study of blood T cell repertoires in COVID-19. Across the whole study: Collection of acute and convalescent COVID-19 samples took place in the United States, Italy and Spain. T cells, B-cell-depleted T cells, or PBMCs provided the cDNA or gDNA that served as material.

In the study's own analysis: Researchers report that nucleated cell counts were estimated from reference gene primer amplification. This table comes from immunoSEQ multiplex PCR, and its TCRdb copy is limited to in-frame clones, with some not included. Clone size and V and J calls were adopted from that table, with D and trimming inferred from the DNA. This table has around 190,000 clones, about 79% appearing once. This CDR3 is 17 amino acids long. The germline V gene has CDR1 MNHEY and CDR2 SMNVEV (reference sequence). With 6 bases clipped from V and 4 bases from J, the junction kept 12 bases outside the gene matches.

This chain joins TRBV27 and TRBJ2-7, with TRBD2 identical over 13 bases. The source material was peripheral blood. The receptor was isolated from a human donor in a cohort sampled during active COVID-19. CDR3 coding DNA: TGTGCCAGCAGCTCTCCCGGACTAGCGGGGGTGGTGTACGAGCAGTACTTC. Encoded protein: CASSSPGLAGVVYEQYF.